This TCR beta chain was sequenced during a study of blood T cell repertoires in COVID-19. With V trimmed by 2 bases and J by 1 base, 7 bases remained unmatched. The CDR3 consists of 16 residues. Germline CDR1 LGHDT, CDR2 YNNKEL (reference sequence). Clones were sequenced by immunoSEQ multiplex PCR, and TCRdb holds only the in-frame ones, with some missing. Of 130,000 to 150,000 clones in the sample, approximately 87% were seen once. This sequence originates from a woman in her fifties or sixties with active or convalescent COVID-19. Sample: peripheral blood. This sequence joins TRBV3-1 (or the pseudogene TRBV3-2) and TRBJ2-5, with TRBD1 matching over 7 bases. The CDR3, as DNA: TGTGCCAGCAGCCAAAGGACAGGACTCCTCCAAGAGACCCAGTACTTC. Translated: CASSQRTGLLQETQYF.